The 26 T cell receptor beta chains given below trace back to one sample, sequenced in a study of blood T cell repertoires in COVID-19. Using immunoSEQ multiplex PCR, the repertoire was profiled, and TCRdb retains in-frame clones only, with some absent. The sample records roughly 190,000 clones, approximately 90% being singletons. Sequenced: peripheral blood. Every receptor here comes from a man aged 50-60 years with acute or convalescent COVID-19.

CDR3 bases: TGTGCCAGCAGTTCGACTAGCGGCGTAGAAGAGACCCAGTACTTC. This translates into CASSSTSGVEETQYF. V gene TRBV6-5 combines with J gene TRBJ2-5; 9 positions agree with TRBD2. The length of the CDR3 is 15 residues. The ends lost 4 bases at V and 3 bases at J; junction bases unmatched: 6. Germline V CDR1 and CDR2: MNHEY, SVGAGI.

In this sample, this clone turned up once. The chain links TRBV25-1 to TRBJ2-7, with no clear D. Deletions cut 7 bases from V and 0 bases from J, with 25 bases between. Germline CDR1 and CDR2: MGHDK and SYGVNS. The CDR3 loop spans 18 amino acids. This CDR3 reads CASTLEPRTKITSYEQYF. The CDR3 DNA is TGTGCCAGCACCCTCGAGCCTAGAACTAAAATAACCTCCTACGAGCAGTACTTC.

The chain joins TRBV4-2 to TRBJ1-5, with TRBD1 matching over 10 bases. CDR1 is LGHNA, CDR2 YNFKEQ, per germline. CDR3 length equals 16 residues. Trimming took 4 bases from V and 1 from J; bases not matched to a gene: 4. The CDR3 coding sequence is TGTGCCAGCAGCCGCGGGACAGGGGAGAGCAATCAGCCCCAGCATTTT. Translation gives CASSRGTGESNQPQHF.

This clone turned up a few times. The rearrangement joins TRBV7-3 to TRBJ2-7, with 7 bases that match TRBD1. CDR1 is SGHTA and CDR2 is FQGTGA in the germline V gene. This CDR3 comprises 13 residues. Unmatched junction bases numbered 6, after V lost 5 bases and J lost 5 bases. CDR3 protein: CASSLDRDHEQYF. The CDR3 nucleotides are TGTGCCAGCAGCCTCGACAGGGACCACGAGCAGTACTTC.

The V gene is TRBV15, the J gene TRBJ2-2; 9 nucleotides align to TRBD2. Germline trimming cut 5 bases from V and 5 bases from J; bases unmatched to any gene: 6. Germline values: CDR1 LNHNV, CDR2 YYDKDF (reference sequence). CDR3 size: 15 residues. The CDR3 sequence is CATSGSGRLTGELFF. CDR3 DNA: TGTGCCACCAGCGGTAGCGGGAGACTAACCGGGGAGCTGTTTTTT.

The rearrangement links TRBV6-5 to TRBJ1-3; no clear D. Germline-derived CDR1 and CDR2 are MNHEY and SVGAGI. This CDR3 comprises 14 residues. Trimming took 8 bases from V and 0 from J, leaving 11 bases between them. The CDR3 region is CASAGEYSGNTIYF. CDR3 DNA sequence: TGTGCCAGCGCCGGGGAGTACTCTGGAAACACCATATATTTT.

CDR3 loop: CASSLPGQGYYGYTF. The DNA for the CDR3 is TGTGCCAGCAGTTTACCGGGACAGGGCTACTATGGCTACACCTTC. V and J are TRBV28 and TRBJ1-2; TRBD1 matches 9 bases. The CDR3 extends over 15 amino acids. V was clipped by 2 bases and J by 3 bases; unmatched bases: 4. CDR1 is MDHEN and CDR2 is SYDVKM in the germline V gene.

The rearrangement uses TRBV5-1 and TRBJ1-2; 7 bases are a match to TRBD1. The CDR3 spans 15 residues. Per the germline V gene, CDR1 is SGHRS and CDR2 is YFSETQ. V was pared by 1 base and J by 3 bases, with 6 bases of the junction left unmatched. The CDR3 sequence: CASSLTGEVYYGYTF. CDR3 nucleotides: TGCGCCAGCAGCTTGACAGGGGAGGTTTACTATGGCTACACCTTC.

This chain connects TRBV27 to TRBJ1-6, with 10 bases lining up with TRBD1. The CDR3 loop spans 15 amino acids. Trimming at V came to 6 bases and at J to 5 bases, leaving 4 bases not matched to a gene. CDR1 is MNHEY and CDR2 is SMNVEV in the germline V gene (reference sequence). The CDR3 DNA sequence: TGTGCCAGCAGCAAGGGGACAGGGGATAATTCACCCCTCCACTTT. Its protein is CASSKGTGDNSPLHF.

The rearrangement joins TRBV7-9 to TRBJ2-3, with D possibly being TRBD2 (6 bases). The CDR3 covers 16 residues. Trimming stripped 3 bases from V and 4 bases from J, with 17 bases between. Germline values: CDR1 SEHNR, CDR2 FQNEAQ (reference sequence). The CDR3 spells CASSFYSGGGADTQYF. For the CDR3, the DNA is TGTGCCAGCAGCTTTTACTCCGGGGGAGGAGCAGATACGCAGTATTTT.

This chain connects TRBV2 to TRBJ1-2; maybe TRBD1 (6 bases). Germline-derived CDR1 and CDR2 are SNHLY and FYNNEI. V lost 3 bases and J lost 0, with 17 bases in between. The CDR3 is 17 residues long. CDR3 sequence: CASSDLQGIQANYGYTF. The CDR3 nucleotides read TGTGCCAGCAGTGATCTGCAGGGGATCCAAGCTAACTATGGCTACACCTTC.

J is TRBJ1-4 and V is TRBV9; TRBD1 aligns across 9 bases. Germline V CDR1 and CDR2: SGDLS, YYNGEE. J gave up 2 bases and V 3 bases, and 8 bases lay outside the gene matches. The CDR3 length is 17 residues. The CDR3 region is CASSAYRGQATNEKLFF. DNA for the CDR3: TGTGCCAGCAGCGCCTACAGGGGGCAGGCTACTAATGAAAAACTGTTTTTT.

The genes are TRBV19 and TRBJ1-1; possible D gene TRBD1, 5 bases. Germline V gene lookup returns CDR1 LNHDA and CDR2 SQIVND (reference sequence). This CDR3 spans 14 amino acids. V lost 6 bases and J lost 4, with 15 bases in between. The chain's CDR3 is CASRPAIGGTEAFF. The CDR3 DNA sequence: TGTGCCAGTAGACCCGCGATCGGGGGCACTGAAGCTTTCTTT.

The chain is built from TRBV5-1 and TRBJ2-3, with TRBD2 matching 8 bases. The germline CDR1 and CDR2 sequences are SGHRS and YFSETQ. Unmatched junction bases numbered 9, after V lost 4 bases and J lost 2 bases. The CDR3 sequence is 16 residues long. CDR3 residues: CASSPSSGGYTDTQYF. The CDR3 region has the DNA TGCGCCAGCAGCCCATCCAGCGGGGGTTACACAGATACGCAGTATTTT.

This clone was recorded once. V gene TRBV6-5 combines with J gene TRBJ2-5; D possibly corresponds to TRBD2 (6 bases). Germline values: CDR1 MNHEY, CDR2 SVGAGI. The ends were cut back, 10 bases at V and 7 bases at J, with 19 bases in the middle. The CDR3 has 13 amino acids. The CDR3 spells CATRPRGRGTQYF. The CDR3 bases are TGTGCCACCAGACCCCGCGGGCGGGGGACCCAGTACTTC.

The rearrangement links TRBV18 to TRBJ1-2; 12 bases align to TRBD1. The CDR3 covers 16 residues. Losses at the gene ends were 3 bases for V and 5 bases for J; bases not matched to a gene: 7. From germline, CDR1 is KGHSH and CDR2 LQKENI. The CDR3 loop is CASSPTGTGGWYGYTF. DNA for the CDR3: TGTGCCAGCTCACCTACCGGGACAGGGGGCTGGTATGGCTACACCTTC. The full variable domain, in which reference TRBV18 and TRBJ1-2 provide the parts outside the CDR3, is NAGVMQNPRHLVRRRGQEARLRCSPMKGHSHVYWYRQLPEEGLKFMVYLQKENIIDESGMPKERFSAEFPKEGPSILRIQQVVRGDSAAYFCASSPTGTGGWYGYTFGSGTRLTVV.

The CDR3 DNA is TGTGCCAGCAGCCCCCTGGGACTAGCGGGGGGTTCAGATACGCAGTATTTT. This gives the protein CASSPLGLAGGSDTQYF. The V gene is TRBV9, the J gene TRBJ2-3, with 15 bases matching TRBD2. The trim removed 4 bases at V and 4 bases at J, leaving 7 bases unmatched. This CDR3 has 17 residues. Looked up from germline, CDR1 is SGDLS and CDR2 is YYNGEE.

This clone was found a few times. The chain combines TRBV18 with TRBJ2-7; perhaps TRBD1 as D (6 bases). This CDR3 spans 15 amino acids. The V end was cut by 6 bases, the J end by 5 bases, with 20 bases between. From germline, CDR1 is KGHSH and CDR2 LQKENI. The DNA of the CDR3 is TGTGCCAGCTCGCCCACACAGACAGGTATGAACGAGCAGTACTTC. Translated: CASSPTQTGMNEQYF.

The chain is built from TRBV3-1 (or the pseudogene TRBV3-2) and TRBJ1-3; 7 bases align to TRBD1. V was clipped by 3 bases and J by 7 bases; unmatched bases: 3. The CDR3 loop spans 13 amino acids. In germline, CDR1 is LGHDT, CDR2 YNNKEL (reference sequence). As DNA, the CDR3 is TGTGCCAGCAGCCAGCGCAGGGGGAACACCATATATTTT. It encodes CASSQRRGNTIYF.

V gene TRBV6-2 or TRBV6-3 combines with J gene TRBJ1-1; 9 nucleotides agree with TRBD1. CDR3 length: 17 amino acids. V gave up 6 bases and J gave up 0 bases; unmatched junction bases: 11. The germline V gene has CDR1 MNHEY and CDR2 SVGEGT. The CDR3 DNA reads TGTGCCAGCAGCTTCCACTCGACAGGGGGGTTGAACACTGAAGCTTTCTTT. Its protein product is CASSFHSTGGLNTEAFF.

This chain joins TRBV4-2 and TRBJ1-2; 7 bases fit TRBD1. The germline CDR1 and CDR2 sequences are LGHNA and YNFKEQ. This CDR3 has 14 amino acids. V lost 3 bases, J lost 2 bases, and 3 bases stayed unmatched. CDR3 protein: CASSQQGGNYGYTF. The CDR3 DNA reads TGTGCCAGCAGCCAGCAGGGGGGAAACTATGGCTACACCTTC.

The J gene is TRBJ1-2, the V gene TRBV4-3; 9 bases are shared with TRBD1. The length of the CDR3 is 22 residues. Germline V gene data show CDR1 as LGHNA and CDR2 as YSLEER. The junction had 24 bases not matched to a gene; V was cut back by 0 bases and J by 4 bases. The CDR3 protein is CASSQDRWVNTGGERETYGYTF. The CDR3 DNA sequence: TGCGCCAGCAGCCAAGATAGATGGGTGAACACAGGGGGCGAGAGAGAGACCTATGGCTACACCTTC.

The chain carries TRBV7-2 and TRBJ2-7; 13 nucleotides match TRBD2. The germline V gene has CDR1 SGHTA and CDR2 FQGNSA. This CDR3 is 18 amino acids long. Unmatched junction bases numbered 13, after V lost 0 bases and J lost 8 bases. As DNA, the CDR3 is TGTGCCAGCAGCTTAGCGCAGGGACTAGCGGGAAGGTTTTACCAGCAGTACTTC. This translates into CASSLAQGLAGRFYQQYF.

The genes are TRBV30 and TRBJ1-4; possibly TRBD1 for D (5 bases). The ends were cut back, 3 bases at V and 10 bases at J, with 9 bases in the middle. Germline CDR1 is GTSNPN and CDR2 is SVGIG (reference sequence). The length of the CDR3 is 11 residues. CDR3 coding DNA: TGTGCCTGGAGGCTGGGGGGAAAACTGTTTTTT. It yields the protein CAWRLGGKLFF.

The chain joins TRBV3-1 (or the pseudogene TRBV3-2) to TRBJ2-2, with D tentatively TRBD2 (6 bases). V was shortened by 0 bases and J by 4 bases, with 18 bases between the two germline ends. Germline V gene lookup returns CDR1 LGHDT and CDR2 YNNKEL (reference sequence). The length of the CDR3 is 18 residues. The chain's CDR3 is CASSQDWAREDGTGELFF. As DNA, the CDR3 is TGTGCCAGCAGCCAAGATTGGGCAAGGGAGGACGGCACCGGGGAGCTGTTTTTT.

In this sample, this clone turned up a few times. The J gene is TRBJ2-7, the V gene TRBV2, with D possibly being TRBD2 (5 bases). Germline-derived CDR1 and CDR2 are SNHLY and FYNNEI. The CDR3 is 12 residues long. The V end was cut by 5 bases, the J end by 8 bases, with 13 bases between. The CDR3 protein is CASSPTGTKQYV. The CDR3 DNA reads as TGTGCCAGCAGTCCTACGGGAACAAAGCAGTACGTC.